This T cell receptor (beta chain) was identified in a study of shared clonotypes between healthy human individuals. V lost 3 bases, J lost 3 bases, and 7 bases stayed unmatched. The germline gives CDR1 SGHRS, CDR2 YFSETQ. This CDR3 has 15 residues. Sequencing was performed with immunoSEQ multiplex PCR; in TCRdb, only in-frame clones are kept and a portion is missing. The sample records approximately 2.4 million clones, almost 96% being singletons. This clonotype was obtained from a man younger than 35 in good health. The chain links TRBV5-1 to TRBJ2-5; 8 bases map to TRBD2. Material: naive CD4+ T cells sorted from blood. Subset denoted: CD45RA+ positively selected. Here the CDR3 reads CASSSILAAEETQYF. The CDR3, as DNA: TGCGCCAGCAGCTCGATACTAGCGGCCGAAGAGACCCAGTACTTC.